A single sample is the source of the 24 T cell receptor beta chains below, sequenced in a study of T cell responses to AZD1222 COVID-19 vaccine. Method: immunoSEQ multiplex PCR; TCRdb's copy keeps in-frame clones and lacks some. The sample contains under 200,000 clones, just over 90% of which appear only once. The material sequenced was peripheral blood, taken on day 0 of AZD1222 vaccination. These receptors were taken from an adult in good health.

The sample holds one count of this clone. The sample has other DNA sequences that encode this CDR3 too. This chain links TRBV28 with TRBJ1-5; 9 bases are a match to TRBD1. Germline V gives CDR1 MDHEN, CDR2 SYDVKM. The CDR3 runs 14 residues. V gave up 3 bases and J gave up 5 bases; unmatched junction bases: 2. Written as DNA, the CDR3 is TGTGCCAGCAGTTTGGGGACAGGGTATCAGCCCCAGCATTTT. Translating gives CASSLGTGYQPQHF.

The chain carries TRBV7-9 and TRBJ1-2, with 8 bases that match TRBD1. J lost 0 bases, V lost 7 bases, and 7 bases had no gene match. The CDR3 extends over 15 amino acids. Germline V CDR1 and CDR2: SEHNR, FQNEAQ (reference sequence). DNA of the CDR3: TGTGCCAGCACCCCCGGGGACAGGACTAACTATGGCTACACCTTC. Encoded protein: CASTPGDRTNYGYTF.

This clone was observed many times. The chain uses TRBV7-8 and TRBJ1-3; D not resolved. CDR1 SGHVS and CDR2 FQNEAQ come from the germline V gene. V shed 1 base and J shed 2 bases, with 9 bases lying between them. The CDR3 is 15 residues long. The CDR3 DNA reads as TGTGCCAGCAGCTTAGGGTCAGCTGCTGGAAACACCATATATTTT. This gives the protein CASSLGSAAGNTIYF.

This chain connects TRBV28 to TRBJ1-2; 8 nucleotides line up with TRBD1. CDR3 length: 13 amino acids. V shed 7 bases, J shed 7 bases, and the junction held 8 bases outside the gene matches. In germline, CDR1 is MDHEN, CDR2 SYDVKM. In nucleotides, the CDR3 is TGTGCCAGCAAAAGACAGGGGAGGGGTGGCTACACCTTC. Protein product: CASKRQGRGGYTF.

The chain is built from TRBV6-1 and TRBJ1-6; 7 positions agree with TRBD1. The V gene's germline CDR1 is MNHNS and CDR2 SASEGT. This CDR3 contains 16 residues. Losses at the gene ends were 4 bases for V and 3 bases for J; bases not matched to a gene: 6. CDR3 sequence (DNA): TGTGCCAGCAGTGCACAGGGGAGTAGCTATAATTCACCCCTCCACTTT. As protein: CASSAQGSSYNSPLHF.

The CDR3 reads CASTPGQGAHNEQFF. The CDR3 DNA reads TGTGCCAGCACCCCGGGACAGGGGGCGCATAATGAGCAGTTCTTC. V gene TRBV28 combines with J gene TRBJ2-1, with 12 bases that match TRBD1. The V segment lost 7 bases and the J segment 7 bases; nucleotides outside the gene matches: 8. The CDR3 is 15 amino acids. Germline CDR1 is MDHEN and CDR2 is SYDVKM.

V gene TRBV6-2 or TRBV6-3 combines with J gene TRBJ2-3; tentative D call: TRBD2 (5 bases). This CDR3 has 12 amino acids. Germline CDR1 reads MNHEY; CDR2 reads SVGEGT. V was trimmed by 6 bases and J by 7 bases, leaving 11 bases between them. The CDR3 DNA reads TGTGCCAGCAGCCCGACTACCCATACGCAGTATTTT. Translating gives CASSPTTHTQYF.

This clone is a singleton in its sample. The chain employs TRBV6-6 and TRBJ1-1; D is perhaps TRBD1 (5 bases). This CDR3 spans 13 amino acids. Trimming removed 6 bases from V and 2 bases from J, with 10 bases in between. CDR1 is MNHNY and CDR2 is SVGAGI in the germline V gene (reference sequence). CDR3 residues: CASSGDGNTEAFF. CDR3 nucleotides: TGTGCCAGCAGCGGGGACGGTAACACTGAAGCTTTCTTT.

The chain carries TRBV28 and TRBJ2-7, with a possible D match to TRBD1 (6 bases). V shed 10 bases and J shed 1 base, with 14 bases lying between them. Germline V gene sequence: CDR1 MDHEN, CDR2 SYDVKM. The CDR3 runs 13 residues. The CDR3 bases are TGTGCCACCATCTCGGGACATTCCTACGAGCAGTACTTC. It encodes CATISGHSYEQYF.

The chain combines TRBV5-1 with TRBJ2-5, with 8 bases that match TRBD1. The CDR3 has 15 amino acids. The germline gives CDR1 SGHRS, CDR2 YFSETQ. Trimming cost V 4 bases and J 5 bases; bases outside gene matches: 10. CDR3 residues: CASSRLTGVGETQYF. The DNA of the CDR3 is TGCGCCAGCAGCCGCCTGACAGGGGTTGGGGAGACCCAGTACTTC. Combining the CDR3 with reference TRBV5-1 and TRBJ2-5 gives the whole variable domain KAGVTQTPRYLIKTRGQQVTLSCSPISGHRSVSWYQQTPGQGLQFLFEYFSETQRNKGNFPGRFSGRQFSNSRSEMNVSTLELGDSALYLCASSRLTGVGETQYFGPGTRLLVL.

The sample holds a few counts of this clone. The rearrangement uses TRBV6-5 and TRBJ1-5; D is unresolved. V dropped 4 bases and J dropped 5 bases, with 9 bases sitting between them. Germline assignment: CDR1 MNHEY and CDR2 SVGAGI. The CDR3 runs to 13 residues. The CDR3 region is CASSLEAHQPQHF. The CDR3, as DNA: TGTGCCAGCAGTTTAGAGGCACATCAGCCCCAGCATTTT.

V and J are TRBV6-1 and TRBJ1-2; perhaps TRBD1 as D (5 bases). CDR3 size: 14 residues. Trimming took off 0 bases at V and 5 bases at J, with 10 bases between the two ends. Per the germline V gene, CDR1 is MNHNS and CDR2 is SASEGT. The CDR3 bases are TGTGCCAGCAGTGAAGCGAAATGGGGGTATGGCTACACCTTC. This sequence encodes CASSEAKWGYGYTF.

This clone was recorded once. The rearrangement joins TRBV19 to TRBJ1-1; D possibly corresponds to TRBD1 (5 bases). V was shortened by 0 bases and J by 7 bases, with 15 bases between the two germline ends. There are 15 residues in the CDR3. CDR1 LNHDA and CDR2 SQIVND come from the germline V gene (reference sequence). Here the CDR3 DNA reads TGTGCCAGTAGTATAGAGGGGACGGGAAAGGGTGAAGCTTTCTTT. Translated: CASSIEGTGKGEAFF.

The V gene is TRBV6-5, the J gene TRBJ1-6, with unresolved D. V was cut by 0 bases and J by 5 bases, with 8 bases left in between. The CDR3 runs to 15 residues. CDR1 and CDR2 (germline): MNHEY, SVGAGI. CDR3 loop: CASSYSGTNNSPLHF. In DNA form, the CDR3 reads TGTGCCAGCAGTTACTCTGGCACGAATAATTCACCCCTCCACTTT.

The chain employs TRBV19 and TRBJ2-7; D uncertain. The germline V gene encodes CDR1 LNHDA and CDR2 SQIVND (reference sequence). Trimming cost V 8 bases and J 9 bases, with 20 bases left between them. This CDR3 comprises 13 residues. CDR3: CASSYTPGSGQYF. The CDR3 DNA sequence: TGTGCCAGTTCATATACCCCCGGGTCGGGGCAGTACTTC.

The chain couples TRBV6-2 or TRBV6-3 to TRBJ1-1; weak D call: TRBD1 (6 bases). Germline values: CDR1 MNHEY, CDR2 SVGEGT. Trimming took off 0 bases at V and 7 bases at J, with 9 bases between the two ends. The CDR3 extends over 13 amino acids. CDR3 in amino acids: CASSYSRGLEAFF. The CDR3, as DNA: TGTGCCAGCAGTTACTCCCGGGGGCTTGAAGCTTTCTTT.

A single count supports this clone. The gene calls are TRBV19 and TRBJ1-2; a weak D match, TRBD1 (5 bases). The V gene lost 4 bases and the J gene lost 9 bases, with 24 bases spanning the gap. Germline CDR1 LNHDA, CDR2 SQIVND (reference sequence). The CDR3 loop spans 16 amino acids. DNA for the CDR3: TGTGCCAGTAGTACCCCCACTTGGGTGTCCAGGGCTCGCTACACCTTC. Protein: CASSTPTWVSRARYTF.

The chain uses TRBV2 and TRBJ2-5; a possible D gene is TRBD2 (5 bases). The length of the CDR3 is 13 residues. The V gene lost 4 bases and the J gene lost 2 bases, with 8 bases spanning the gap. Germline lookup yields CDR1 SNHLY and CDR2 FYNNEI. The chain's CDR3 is CASSGGFQETQYF. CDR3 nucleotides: TGTGCCAGCAGTGGAGGGTTTCAAGAGACCCAGTACTTC.

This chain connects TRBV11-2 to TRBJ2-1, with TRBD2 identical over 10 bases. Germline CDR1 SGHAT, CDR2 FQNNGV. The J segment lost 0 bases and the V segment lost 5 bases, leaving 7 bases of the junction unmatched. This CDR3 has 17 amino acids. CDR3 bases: TGTGCCAGCAGCCCATCGGGACTAGCGAGCTCCTACAATGAGCAGTTCTTC. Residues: CASSPSGLASSYNEQFF.

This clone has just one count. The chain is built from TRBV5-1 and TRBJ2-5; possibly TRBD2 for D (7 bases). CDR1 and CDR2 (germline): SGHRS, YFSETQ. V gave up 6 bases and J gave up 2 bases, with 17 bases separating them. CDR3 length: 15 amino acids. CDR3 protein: CASTYGGRRQETQYF. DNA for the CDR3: TGCGCCAGCACGTACGGGGGGCGTCGACAAGAGACCCAGTACTTC.

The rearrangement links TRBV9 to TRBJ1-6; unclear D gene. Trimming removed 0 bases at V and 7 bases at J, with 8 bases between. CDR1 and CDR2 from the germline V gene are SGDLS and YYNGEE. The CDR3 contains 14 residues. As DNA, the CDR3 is TGTGCCAGCAGCGTAGCGCCAGCCAATTCACCCCTCCACTTT. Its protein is CASSVAPANSPLHF.

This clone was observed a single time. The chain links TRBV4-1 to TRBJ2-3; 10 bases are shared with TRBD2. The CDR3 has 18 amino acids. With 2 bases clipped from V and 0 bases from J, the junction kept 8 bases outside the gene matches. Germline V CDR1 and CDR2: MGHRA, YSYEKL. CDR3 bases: TGCGCCAGCAGCCAAAGGGCTAGCGGGGGAGTTAGCACAGATACGCAGTATTTT. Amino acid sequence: CASSQRASGGVSTDTQYF.

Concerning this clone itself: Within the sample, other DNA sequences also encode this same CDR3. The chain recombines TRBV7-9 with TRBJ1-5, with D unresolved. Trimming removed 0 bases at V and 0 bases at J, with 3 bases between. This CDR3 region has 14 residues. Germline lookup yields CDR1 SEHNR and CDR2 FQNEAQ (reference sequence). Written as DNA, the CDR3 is TGTGCCAGCAGCTTAGCAGGTAGCAATCAGCCCCAGCATTTT. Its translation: CASSLAGSNQPQHF.

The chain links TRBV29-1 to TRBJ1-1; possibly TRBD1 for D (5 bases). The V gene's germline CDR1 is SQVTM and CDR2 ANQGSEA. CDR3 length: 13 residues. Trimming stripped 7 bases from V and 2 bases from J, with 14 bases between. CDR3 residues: CSASIQDNTEAFF. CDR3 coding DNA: TGCAGCGCCTCGATACAGGATAACACTGAAGCTTTCTTT.